This T cell receptor beta chain was recorded in a study of regulatory T cells in long-lasting Graves disease. This clonotype came up a few times. Its antigen is not known. There are 16 residues in the CDR3. Germline values: CDR1 KGHSH, CDR2 LQKENI. Trimming removed 3 bases from V and 2 bases from J; junction bases left unmatched: 7. Findings and limits, study-wide: Investigators studied peripheral blood only, not thyroid tissue. Comparison showed that persistent patients shared more public clonotypes (about 2,600) than new patients (about 970).

Time point given: newly diagnosed GD, antithyroid drugs for less than 3 months. The TCR library was made from RNA that had been extracted from PBMCs in TRIzol. Libraries of TCR beta came from iRepertoire HTBI primers plus Arm-PCR of CDR3 regions. TCRdb re-called the multiplex PCR reads through MiXCR, storing one row per CDR3 protein. The table includes more than 300,000 distinct CDR3 sequences, roughly 10% detected once. A further study also used this sample, focusing on T cells in Graves' hyperthyroidism and ophthalmopathy. As that study records: Patients having uncontrolled infection, another autoimmune disease, pregnancy or lactation were not included.

This TCR was sampled from a woman under 30 with Graves disease. The material sequenced was peripheral blood mononuclear cells (PBMCs), taken at new diagnosis, from a patient treated with antithyroid drugs. The chain has TRBV18 and TRBJ1-5; the match to TRBD1 covers 7 bases. The CDR3 spells CASSPFRQGGNQPQHF. The CDR3 nucleotides are TGTGCCAGCTCACCGTTTCGACAGGGAGGCAATCAGCCCCAGCATTTT.